This paragraph covers one T cell receptor (beta chain) sequence. This clonotype was recorded a few times. Which antigen it targets is not known. No per-base quality is available; no much larger clone lies one base away. The sample is drawn from a study of T cells in Graves' hyperthyroidism and ophthalmopathy (dated by TCRdb to the late 2010s). Looking at the study overall: TCR V-J signatures able to tell the groups apart were searched for in a discovery cohort of 90 to 100 patients, of whom over 40 had Graves' ophthalmopathy and under 65 had stable Graves' hyperthyroidism. Prospective prediction of ophthalmopathy was tested in an independent validation cohort of approximately 18 hyperthyroidism patients and 17 patients who later progressed to ophthalmopathy. The 100 discovery patients were randomly split 7:3 into training and test sets. Thyroid tissue and blood T-cell repertoires from several Graves' hyperthyroidism patients were also compared in the study. After sampling, hyperthyroidism patients received methimazole starting at 30 mg daily, and ophthalmopathy patients received high-dose intravenous methylprednisolone. The paper reports TCR Vbeta CDR3 sequencing of approximately 130 peripheral blood samples: 40 to 45 ophthalmopathy, 75 to 80 hyperthyroidism and 17 progressor patients. What the authors observed across the whole study: Most expanded thyroid clonotypes (frequency above 0.001) were also detected in blood, a finding suggesting that blood repertoires may reflect thyroid immune responses. During validation, the model predicted progression to ophthalmopathy a median of around 6 months ahead of onset, with more than 60% sensitivity and around 73% specificity. No statistical method was used to set the sample size in advance, and investigators knew the group allocation. Ophthalmopathy was separated from stable hyperthyroidism by a 13 V-J signature model, with about 86% sensitivity and roughly 81% specificity obtained in cross-validation and 80%/75% obtained in testing.

The study excluded patients with uncontrolled infections, other autoimmune diseases, pregnancy or lactation. Diagnoses were established on the basis of clinical symptoms, serum thyroxine and TRAb, thyroid ultrasound, and orbital computed tomography. Trizol reagent was used to extract total RNA, and RNA quality was then checked on an Agilent 2100 Bioanalyzer. The TCR beta CDR3 regions were amplified from RNA transcripts. A first-round RT-PCR of the TCR CDR3 used the HTBI primer set with the Qiagen OneStep RT-PCR kit. Libraries were constructed in a second round of multiplex PCR, after which size selection and purification were carried out. Paired-end sequencing of the libraries was performed with 100 bp reads on an Illumina HiSeq2000. Per the authors' processing: SOAPnuke was used to process the raw data, with reads discarded if the reads contained adapters or uncalled bases, had a mean Phred below 15, or lacked an exact constant-primer or identifier match. COPE v1.2.5 was used to merge high-quality paired reads, and clonotypes were defined as unique nucleotide sequences. MiTCR v1.1 was used to align clonotypes to the IMGT TRBV, TRBD and TRBJ reference segments. The analysis was restricted to V-J combinations with a frequency above 0.0001, which together covered about 99% of the repertoires. A TCS score was defined as the ratio between F50 (clonal expansion) and ExV (chaos), using BLOSUM62-based TCRdist between CDR3 peptides within each V-J. Welch's t-statistics and random forest reduced several hundred V-J features to under 15, which were used in a naive Bayes classifier (R e1071). Thyroid-blood repertoire similarity was quantified with the Morisita-Horn index. Using fastp at Q25 and MiXCR, TCRdb reprocessed the public reads and kept productive beta chains. Entries are consolidated by CDR3 protein sequence, retaining the most common genes and DNA. The V and J calls shown here were made by TCRdb, not taken from the authors' results. This sample holds about 660,000 distinct CDR3 sequences; approximately 42% were observed only once. The ten largest clonotypes hold roughly 7.2% of the sample.

The germline V gene sets CDR1 to SGHRS and CDR2 to YFSETQ. The V end loses 0 bases and the J end loses 4 bases, and a stretch of 11 bases separates them. Reading from cysteine to phenylalanine, the CDR3 counts 16 amino acids. The only DNA kept is the CDR3, 48 bases in frame from the first base. Sequencing used peripheral blood or thyroid tissue (not recorded which). The V and J segments used are TRBV5-1 and TRBJ2-6; the best D guess is TRBD1, with 6 bases matching. This receptor was taken from an adult man with Graves' disease, either hyperthyroidism or ophthalmopathy (not recorded which). The encoded CDR3 is CASSLVQGSGANVLTF. The DNA sequence is TGCGCCAGCAGCTTGGTACAGGGTTCGGGGGCCAACGTCCTGACTTTC. Beyond the CDR3, the reference TRBV5-1 and TRBJ2-6 genes provide the residues; the full variable domain reads: KAGVTQTPRYLIKTRGQQVTLSCSPISGHRSVSWYQQTPGQGLQFLFEYFSETQRNKGNFPGRFSGRQFSNSRSEMNVSTLELGDSALYLCASSLVQGSGANVLTFGAGSRLTVL.